This T cell receptor (beta chain) comes out of a study of beta chain features in type 1 diabetes. This CDR3 spans 13 amino acids. V lost 5 bases and J lost 2, with 8 bases in between. In germline, CDR1 is SGHTA, CDR2 FQGNSA. Findings of the study overall: It was possible that PCR favored shorter templates, equally so in patients and controls. Shorter TCRB CDR3s, moderately but significantly so, marked every one of the four CD4+ subsets in Type 1 diabetes patients. Type 1 diabetes patients had VDJ junctions that carried fewer insertions and more deletions.

Of note for this clone: The antigen is undetermined.

As every portion of the isolated RNA was reverse transcribed, the sequencing read expressed TCRB transcripts. Repertoires were generated with immunoSEQ multiplex PCR, while TCRdb's copy carries only in-frame clones and drops some. This sample has about 340,000 clones, with about a tenth found just once. The sequence came from a man younger than 45 with type 1 diabetes. The chain is built from TRBV7-2 and TRBJ2-3; D gene unclear. The sequenced sample consisted of central memory CD4+ T cells from blood. The CDR3 coding sequence is TGTGCCAGCAGCGCGCACCCCACAGATACGCAGTATTTT. Translation gives CASSAHPTDTQYF.